This T cell receptor beta chain was identified in a study of CD8 T cells in Susac syndrome. With random hexamers, 0.5 to 1 ug RNA was reverse transcribed. The method of amplification for TCR beta CDR3 was immunoSEQ multiplex PCR, covering 54 Vbeta and 13 Jbeta. TCRdb recomputed calls from the immunoSEQ multiplex PCR reads with MiXCR, one row per CDR3 protein. The sample includes roughly 89,000 distinct CDR3 sequences, roughly 96% of them seen just once. Study observations and caveats: Across the total CD8+ repertoires, 15 to 20 Susac-specific public clones were detected, and across the CD8+ TEMRA repertoires, a few such clones were detected. Among people with Susac, CD8+ clonal expansion was greatest in TEMRA cells and active patients.

On this clonotype itself: The antigen remains undetermined.

The clonotype originates from a human donor with Susac syndrome. Sequencing used CD8+ T cells from PBMCs.

CDR3: CAWGKDNYGYTF. CDR3 DNA sequence: TGTGCCTGGGGAAAGGACAACTATGGCTACACCTTC. The V gene is TRBV30, the J gene TRBJ1-2; D call uncertain. Germline V lookup: CDR1 GTSNPN, CDR2 SVGIG (reference sequence). Trimming removed 5 bases from V and 2 bases from J, with 9 bases in between. CDR3 length: 12 residues.